This T cell receptor (beta chain) is drawn from a study of CD8 T cells in ankylosing spondylitis. The study's findings and limits: Made up of eight highly homologous variants, a TCR beta motif appeared characteristic of ankylosing spondylitis blood. Matched ankylosing spondylitis synovial fluid reportedly contained a significantly enriched population of disease-linked clones. Relatively scarce in peripheral blood, disease-linked clones were CD8+.

Libraries of TCR beta came from quantitative 5'-RACE with molecular barcodes. TCRdb itself ran the 5' RACE reads through MiXCR, one entry per CDR3 protein. The table lists a few hundred thousand distinct CDR3 sequences, about a fifth of them singletons, with 16% in the top ten. This clonotype was detected once. No antigen is known for it. The germline V gene encodes CDR1 KGHDR and CDR2 SFDVKD. There are 14 residues in the CDR3. V was pared by 3 bases and J by 11 bases, with 18 bases between. This rearrangement joins TRBV24-1 to TRBJ1-1, with D tentatively TRBD1 (5 bases). The TCR was taken from a male donor with ankylosing spondylitis. Sequencing input: blood, either unsorted or a sorted T cell fraction (not recorded which). The CDR3 sequence is CATSDPPLGRGAFF. CDR3 coding DNA: TGTGCCACCAGTGATCCCCCGTTGGGGCGCGGGGCTTTCTTT.